The 15 T cell receptor beta chains presented below share a single source sample, sequenced in a study of a mutant IDH1 vaccine in newly diagnosed glioma. What these receptors recognize is not known. Measured with immunoSEQ multiplex PCR; TCRdb has only the in-frame clones, and not every one. Here the sample spans around 30,000 clones, roughly 90% being singletons. Time point: week 11, during vaccination. Doses comprised 300 ug of mutant IDH1 20-mer peptide each, plus topical imiquimod. The specimen comprised PBMCs, sampled from a glioma patient whose treatment included an IDH1 peptide vaccine. These receptors were taken from a man aged 18-30 years with glioma.

This CDR3 is CASSSTGSQPQHF. The CDR3 bases are TGTGCCAGCAGTTCTACAGGGAGCCAGCCCCAGCATTTT. V and J are TRBV27 and TRBJ1-5; D is perhaps TRBD1 (6 bases). V lost 4 bases, J lost 7 bases, and 11 bases lay in between. The CDR3 contains 13 residues. Germline V gene data show CDR1 as MNHEY and CDR2 as SMNVEV (reference sequence).

This chain joins TRBV7-8 and TRBJ2-7; D is uncertain. V lost 8 bases, J lost 5 bases, and 13 bases lay in between. This CDR3 is 12 amino acids long. Germline lookup yields CDR1 SGHVS and CDR2 FQNEAQ. CDR3 region: CASGPRADEQYF. The CDR3 bases are TGTGCCAGCGGCCCTAGGGCCGACGAGCAGTACTTC.

V usage is TRBV7-9 and J usage is TRBJ2-7; D tentatively fits TRBD1 or TRBD2 (5 bases each). The V and J ends lost 1 base and 7 bases respectively, with 17 bases between them. CDR3 length equals 15 residues. Germline loops: CDR1 SEHNR, CDR2 FQNEAQ (reference sequence). CDR3 loop: CASSLGVGRSREQYF. The CDR3 DNA reads TGTGCCAGCAGCTTAGGTGTGGGACGGAGTAGAGAGCAGTACTTC.

The V call is TRBV5-8, the J call TRBJ1-1; a possible D gene is TRBD1 (5 bases). CDR1 and CDR2 from the germline V gene are SGHTS and YDEGEE. V dropped 4 bases and J dropped 7 bases, with 29 bases sitting between them. This CDR3 has 18 amino acids. The CDR3 nucleotides read TGTGCCAGCAGCCCCCGGCCCCCTTTGTTCGAGCCGGGGGGTGAAGCTTTCTTT. Translation: CASSPRPPLFEPGGEAFF.

The V and J genes are TRBV4-1 and TRBJ2-7; D unresolved. Trimming pared 6 bases from V and 2 bases from J, leaving 11 bases between. Germline loops: CDR1 MGHRA, CDR2 YSYEKL. CDR3 length: 13 amino acids. In DNA, the CDR3 is TGCGCCAGCAGTCCCGACAAAACCTACGAGCAGTACTTC. It yields the protein CASSPDKTYEQYF.

The J gene is TRBJ2-7, the V gene TRBV6-1; 7 bases match TRBD2. The germline V gene has CDR1 MNHNS and CDR2 SASEGT. The CDR3 contains 13 residues. CDR3 nucleotides: TGTGCAATCGAGCGGGACGGTCTCTACGAGCAGTACTTC. This encodes CAIERDGLYEQYF.

In DNA form, the CDR3 reads TGTGCCAGCAGCCCAATGGGCAGGGTTCCAGATACGCAGTATTTT. Its translation: CASSPMGRVPDTQYF. The V call is TRBV7-8, the J call TRBJ2-3; perhaps TRBD1 as D (5 bases). Looked up from germline, CDR1 is SGHVS and CDR2 is FQNEAQ. CDR3 length equals 15 residues. Trimming cost V 5 bases and J 4 bases, with 16 bases left between them.

V gene TRBV30 combines with J gene TRBJ1-1; D remains ambiguous. Trimming cost V 2 bases and J 5 bases, with 12 bases left between them. Per germline, CDR1 GTSNPN and CDR2 SVGIG (reference sequence). The CDR3 extends over 13 amino acids. In DNA form, the CDR3 reads TGTGCCTGGAGTAAATGGGGAAAGACTGAAGCTTTCTTT. As protein: CAWSKWGKTEAFF.

This chain links TRBV7-9 with TRBJ2-3, with D unresolved. Germline V gene data show CDR1 as SEHNR and CDR2 as FQNEAQ (reference sequence). This CDR3 contains 12 residues. Trimming took 4 bases from V and 8 from J, leaving 10 bases between them. The CDR3 nucleotides are TGTGCCAGCAGCTCAAGCCGAGGTACGCAGTATTTT. Its protein product is CASSSSRGTQYF.

The V gene is TRBV29-1, the J gene TRBJ1-1, with TRBD1 as a possible D gene (6 bases). The CDR3 contains 12 residues. The germline gives CDR1 SQVTM, CDR2 ANQGSEA. Trimming removed 4 bases at V and 3 bases at J, with 9 bases between. The DNA for the CDR3 is TGCAGCGTTGTCAGGGGTGACACTGAAGCTTTCTTT. Translation: CSVVRGDTEAFF.

The chain uses TRBV9 and TRBJ1-3; D is perhaps TRBD1 (5 bases). Germline CDR1 is SGDLS and CDR2 is YYNGEE. The CDR3 has 15 residues. V was trimmed by 4 bases and J by 4 bases, leaving 15 bases between them. The CDR3 spells CASSPSGGTGNTIYF. The CDR3 nucleotides are TGTGCCAGCAGCCCAAGCGGGGGGACCGGAAACACCATATATTTT. Complete variable domain (other parts from reference TRBV9 and TRBJ1-3): DSGVTQTPKHLITATGQRVTLRCSPRSGDLSVYWYQQSLDQGLQFLIQYYNGEERAKGNILERFSAQQFPDLHSELNLSSLELGDSALYFCASSPSGGTGNTIYFGEGSWLTVV.

V and J are TRBV7-2 and TRBJ1-1; no firm D call. V was shortened by 1 base and J by 1 base, with 10 bases between the two germline ends. The CDR3 contains 15 residues. CDR1 is SGHTA and CDR2 is FQGNSA in the germline V gene. The CDR3 spells CASSLGWTGNTEAFF. The CDR3 nucleotides are TGTGCCAGCAGCTTAGGTTGGACGGGGAACACTGAAGCTTTCTTT.

The chain has TRBV30 and TRBJ2-7, with D possibly matching TRBD2 (7 bases). Trimming shortened V by 1 base and J by 0 bases, and 13 bases separated the two germline ends. The V gene's germline CDR1 is GTSNPN and CDR2 SVGIG (reference sequence). CDR3 length: 15 residues. The CDR3 loop is CAWSGGGQGSYEQYF. DNA of the CDR3: TGTGCCTGGAGTGGCGGGGGCCAGGGCTCCTACGAGCAGTACTTC.

V is TRBV30 and J is TRBJ1-1; 7 bases are shared with TRBD1. CDR3 size: 15 residues. Germline CDR1 is GTSNPN and CDR2 is SVGIG (reference sequence). The ends lost 0 bases at V and 6 bases at J; junction bases unmatched: 10. The CDR3 DNA is TGTGCCTGGAGTGTACTCCCGGGGACAGCTCCTGAAGCTTTCTTT. It is translated as CAWSVLPGTAPEAFF.

The chain links TRBV4-1 to TRBJ2-7; D is unresolved. CDR3 length: 15 residues. In germline, CDR1 is MGHRA, CDR2 YSYEKL. V was shortened by 4 bases and J by 0 bases, with 13 bases between the two germline ends. In DNA, the CDR3 is TGCGCCAGCAGCCTCGCTGCGTCTACCTCCTACGAGCAGTACTTC. It specifies CASSLAASTSYEQYF.